Presented here are 7 T cell receptor beta chains from one specimen sequenced in a study of blood T cell repertoires in COVID-19. TCRdb keeps only in-frame clones here, not all; method: immunoSEQ multiplex PCR. Among about 310,000 clones, approximately 88% were seen once, and the ten largest hold approximately 4.7%. The source material was PBMCs or T cells enriched from blood (not recorded which). Receptors were obtained from a man aged 55 to 70 who had recovered from COVID-19.

The rearrangement joins TRBV7-2 to TRBJ1-1; no definite D call. Trimming stripped 1 base from V and 3 bases from J, with 9 bases between. Per germline, CDR1 SGHTA and CDR2 FQGNSA. CDR3 length equals 14 residues. The CDR3 is CASSLGGTYTEAFF. CDR3 in DNA: TGTGCCAGCAGCTTAGGAGGCACCTACACTGAAGCTTTCTTT.

The chain is built from TRBV10-3 and TRBJ2-7; 10 bases are a match to TRBD2. The CDR3 covers 14 residues. The germline gives CDR1 ENHRY, CDR2 SYGVKD. V dropped 10 bases and J dropped 0; count of bases not matched to a gene: 6. CDR3 DNA: TGTGCCACCCGGGCTAGCGGGGGCTCCTACGAGCAGTACTTC. Translated: CATRASGGSYEQYF.

The chain couples TRBV5-5 to TRBJ2-7, with a weak D call TRBD1 (6 bases). CDR1 and CDR2 (germline): SGHKS, YYEKEE (reference sequence). V was clipped by 1 base and J by 0 bases, with 11 bases between them. This CDR3 spans 15 amino acids. The CDR3 reads CASSLSGDISYEQYF. CDR3 in DNA: TGTGCCAGCAGCTTGTCAGGGGACATCTCCTACGAGCAGTACTTC.

The chain links TRBV9 to TRBJ2-3; 7 bases align to TRBD2. V dropped 4 bases and J dropped 6; count of bases not matched to a gene: 8. This CDR3 has 14 residues. The V gene's germline CDR1 is SGDLS and CDR2 YYNGEE. The CDR3 DNA sequence: TGTGCCAGCAGCCTGACTAGCCCTCAGGATACGCAGTATTTT. This encodes CASSLTSPQDTQYF.

The J gene is TRBJ1-2, the V gene TRBV6-2 or TRBV6-3; TRBD1 matches 8 bases. V shed 4 bases and J 0 bases; nucleotides not matched to a gene: 10. CDR3 length: 17 amino acids. CDR1 is MNHEY and CDR2 is SVGEGT in the germline V gene. This chain's CDR3 is CASSFSLRDRPNYGYTF. Written as DNA, the CDR3 is TGTGCCAGCAGTTTTTCACTCCGGGACAGGCCTAACTATGGCTACACCTTC.

The gene calls are TRBV14 and TRBJ2-3; 9 bases align to TRBD2. Germline V gene data show CDR1 as SGHDN and CDR2 as FVKESK. This CDR3 has 16 residues. The junction had 5 bases not matched to a gene; V was cut back by 4 bases and J by 0 bases. The CDR3 sequence is CASSPLAGRSTDTQYF. In nucleotides, the CDR3 is TGTGCCAGCAGCCCCCTAGCGGGACGGAGCACAGATACGCAGTATTTT. The entire variable domain, with the rest obtained from reference TRBV14 and TRBJ2-3, is as follows: EAGVTQFPSHSVIEKGQTVTLRCDPISGHDNLYWYRRVMGKEIKFLLHFVKESKQDESGMPNNRFLAERTGGTYSTLKVQPAELEDSGVYFCASSPLAGRSTDTQYFGPGTRLTVL.

A word on this clone: This sample also contains other DNA sequences that code for the same CDR3. The genes are TRBV2 and TRBJ1-5; D call uncertain. Germline CDR1 SNHLY, CDR2 FYNNEI. This CDR3 contains 14 residues. V dropped 2 bases and J dropped 0 bases, with 5 bases sitting between them. The DNA for the CDR3 is TGTGCCAGCAGTGAACCCTATAGCAATCAGCCCCAGCATTTT. It yields the protein CASSEPYSNQPQHF.